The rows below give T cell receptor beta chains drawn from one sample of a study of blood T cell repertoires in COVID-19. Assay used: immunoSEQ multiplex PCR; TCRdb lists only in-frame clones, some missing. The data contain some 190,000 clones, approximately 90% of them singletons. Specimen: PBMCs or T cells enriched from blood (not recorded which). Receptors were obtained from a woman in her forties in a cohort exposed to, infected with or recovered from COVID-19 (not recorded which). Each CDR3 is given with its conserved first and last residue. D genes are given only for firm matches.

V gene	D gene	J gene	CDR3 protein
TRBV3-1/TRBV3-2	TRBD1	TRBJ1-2	CASSPQGQARNYGYTF
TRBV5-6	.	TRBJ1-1	CASRGGHTEAFF
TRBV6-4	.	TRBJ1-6	CASSDSPRGMPLHF
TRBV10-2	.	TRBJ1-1	CASSDRPTGSTEAFF
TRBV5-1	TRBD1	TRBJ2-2	CASSLGQGGTGELFF
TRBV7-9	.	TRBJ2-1	CASSLGPGYEQFF
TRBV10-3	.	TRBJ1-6	CAIRDTYNSPLHF
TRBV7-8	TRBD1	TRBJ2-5	CASSLVGGLETQYF
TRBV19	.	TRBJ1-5	CASSIGPPRGGQPQHF
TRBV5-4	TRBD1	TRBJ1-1	CASSRTGGWKTEAFF
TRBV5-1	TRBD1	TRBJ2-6	CASSLAGGTGALFGANVLTF
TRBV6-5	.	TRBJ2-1	CASYRDNEQFF
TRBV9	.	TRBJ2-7	CASSGPGDLSYEQYF
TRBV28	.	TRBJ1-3	CASSPRGQVGGYLRNTIYF
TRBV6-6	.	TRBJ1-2	CASSYEDPGGYGYTF
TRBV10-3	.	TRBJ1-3	CAINPHGAGNTIYF
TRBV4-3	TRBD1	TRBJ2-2	CASSQALTGGWGELFF
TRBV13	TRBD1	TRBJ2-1	CASSLGQGADEQFF
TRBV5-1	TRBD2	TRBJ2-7	CASRPSGTYEQYF
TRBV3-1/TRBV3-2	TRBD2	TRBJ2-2	CASSQGLAGNQNTGELFF
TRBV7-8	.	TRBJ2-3	CASSIRIGTSDTQYF
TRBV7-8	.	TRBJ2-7	CASSLVANEQYF
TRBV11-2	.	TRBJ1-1	CATGVSAGGTEAFF
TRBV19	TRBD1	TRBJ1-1	CASSIEGQGVAFF
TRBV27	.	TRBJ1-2	CASAVDVRGLYGYTF
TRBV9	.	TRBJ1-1	CASSPQRPRDPMNTEAFF
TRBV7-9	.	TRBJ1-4	CASSPQGLEKLFF
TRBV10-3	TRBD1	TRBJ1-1	CAISDTPDRGLRGTEAFF
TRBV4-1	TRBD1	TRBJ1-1	CASSQGQGFMPLGAFF
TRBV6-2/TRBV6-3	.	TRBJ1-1	CASSTGHTNTEAFF
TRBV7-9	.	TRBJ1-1	CASSLGGQTSNRSAFF
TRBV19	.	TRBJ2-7	CASSATGGIPYEQYF
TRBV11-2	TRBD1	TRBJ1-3	CASSQVRTGAGNTIYF
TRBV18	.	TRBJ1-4	CASSPQQVATNEKLFF
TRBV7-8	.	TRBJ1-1	CASSLPSHSGAFF